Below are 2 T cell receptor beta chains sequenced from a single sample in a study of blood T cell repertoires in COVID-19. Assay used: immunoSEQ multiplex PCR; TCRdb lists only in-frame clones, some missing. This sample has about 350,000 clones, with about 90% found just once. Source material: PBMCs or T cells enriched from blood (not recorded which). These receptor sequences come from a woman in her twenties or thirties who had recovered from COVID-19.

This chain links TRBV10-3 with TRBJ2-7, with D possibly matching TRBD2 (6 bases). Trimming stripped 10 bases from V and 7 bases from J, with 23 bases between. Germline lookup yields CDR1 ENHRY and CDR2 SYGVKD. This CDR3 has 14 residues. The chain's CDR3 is CANNSPGSAGEQYF. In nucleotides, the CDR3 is TGTGCCAACAACAGTCCCGGGTCGGCGGGGGAGCAGTACTTC.

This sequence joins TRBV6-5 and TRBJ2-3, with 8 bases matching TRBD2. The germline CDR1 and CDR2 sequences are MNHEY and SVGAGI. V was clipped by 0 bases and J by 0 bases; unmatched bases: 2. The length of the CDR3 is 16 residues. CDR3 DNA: TGTGCCAGCAGTTACTCCCTAGCGGGTAGCACAGATACGCAGTATTTT. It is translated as CASSYSLAGSTDTQYF.